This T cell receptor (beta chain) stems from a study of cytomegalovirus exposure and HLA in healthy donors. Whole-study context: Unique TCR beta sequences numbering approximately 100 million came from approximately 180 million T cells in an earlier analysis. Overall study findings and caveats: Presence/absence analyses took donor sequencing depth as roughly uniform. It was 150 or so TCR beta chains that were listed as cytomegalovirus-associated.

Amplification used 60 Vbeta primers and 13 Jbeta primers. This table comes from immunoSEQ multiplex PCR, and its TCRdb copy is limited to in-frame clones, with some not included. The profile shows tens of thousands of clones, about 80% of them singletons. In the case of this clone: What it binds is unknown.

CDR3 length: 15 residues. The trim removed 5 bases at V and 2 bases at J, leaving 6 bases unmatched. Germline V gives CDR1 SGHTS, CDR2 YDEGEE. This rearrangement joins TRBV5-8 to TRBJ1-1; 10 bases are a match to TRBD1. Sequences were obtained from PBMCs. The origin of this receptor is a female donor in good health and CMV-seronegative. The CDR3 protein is CASSPGQGKNTEAFF. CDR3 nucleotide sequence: TGTGCCAGCAGTCCGGGACAGGGGAAAAACACTGAAGCTTTCTTT.